This is a list of T cell receptor beta chains from one sample in a study of cytomegalovirus exposure and HLA in healthy donors. Some clones are missing from TCRdb's copy, which holds only in-frame ones; the method was immunoSEQ multiplex PCR. The profile shows over 150,000 clones, approximately 96% of them singletons. Material for sequencing was PBMCs. The receptors here all came from a woman aged 18-29 years in good health and CMV-seronegative. Each CDR3 is given with its conserved first and last residue. D genes are given only for firm matches. Rows may omit the clone size; those that give it use once, few, many or a size class.

D gene | clone size | J gene | CDR3 length | V gene | CDR3 protein | CDR3 DNA
NA | NA | TRBJ1-2 | 14 | TRBV6-5 | CASREQRGAKGYTF | TGTGCCAGCAGGGAGCAACGGGGGGCGAAGGGCTACACCTTC
TRBD1 | NA | TRBJ1-3 | 14 | TRBV13 | CASSWTGGGNTIYF | TGTGCCAGCAGCTGGACAGGGGGTGGAAACACCATATATTTT
TRBD1 | NA | TRBJ2-5 | 16 | TRBV30 | CAWSPPPTGGRETQYF | TGTGCCTGGAGTCCTCCTCCGACAGGGGGGCGGGAGACCCAGTACTTC
TRBD1 | NA | TRBJ2-5 | 15 | TRBV18 | CASTGGTGPQETQYF | TGTGCCAGCACAGGAGGGACAGGGCCCCAAGAGACCCAGTACTTC
NA | NA | TRBJ1-3 | 16 | TRBV6-5 | CASSYSGQGFGNTIYF | TGTGCCAGCAGTTACTCCGGGCAGGGGTTTGGAAACACCATATATTTT
NA | once | TRBJ1-2 | 14 | TRBV7-2 | CASSLMTGGGGYTF | TGTGCCAGCAGCTTAATGACAGGTGGAGGAGGCTACACCTTC
TRBD2 | NA | TRBJ2-5 | 18 | TRBV7-3 | CASSPGLAGARTQETQYF | TGTGCCAGCAGCCCCGGACTAGCGGGGGCTAGAACCCAAGAGACCCAGTACTTC
TRBD1 | NA | TRBJ2-3 | 15 | TRBV9 | CASGRTGASTDTQYF | TGTGCCAGCGGTCGGACAGGGGCTAGCACAGATACGCAGTATTTT
NA | NA | TRBJ1-1 | 11 | TRBV7-2 | CASSLGQKAFF | TGTGCCAGCAGCTTAGGGCAAAAAGCTTTCTTT
TRBD1 | NA | TRBJ1-5 | 15 | TRBV7-2 | CASSRTGGSNQPQHF | TGTGCCAGCAGCCGGACAGGCGGTAGCAATCAGCCCCAGCATTTT
NA | NA | TRBJ2-3 | 15 | TRBV9 | CASNSEGYPTDTQYF | TGTGCCAGCAACTCCGAGGGTTACCCCACAGATACGCAGTATTTT